The rows below give T cell receptor beta chains drawn from one sample of a study of blood T cell repertoires in COVID-19. TCRdb keeps only in-frame clones here, not all; method: immunoSEQ multiplex PCR. The sample includes 120,000 or so clones, 70% to 80% of them seen just once. Sequencing was carried out using peripheral blood. These receptors were taken from a human donor in a cohort sampled during active COVID-19. CDR3s include the opening cysteine and the closing phenylalanine or tryptophan. Fields, in order: CDR3 length, J gene, V gene, D gene, clone size, CDR3 protein, CDR3 DNA. A D gene is named only where the DNA matches it firmly. Size tells how often a clone was seen (once, few, many) or the class of an expanded clone, and some rows leave it out.

CDR3 length: 15
J gene: TRBJ1-1
V gene: TRBV2
D gene: TRBD1
clone size: few
CDR3 protein: CASSSGQGMNTEAFF
CDR3 DNA: TGTGCCAGCAGTTCCGGACAGGGGATGAACACTGAAGCTTTCTTT

CDR3 length: 16
J gene: TRBJ2-5
V gene: TRBV19
D gene: TRBD1
clone size: -
CDR3 protein: CASSREGTGGEETQYF
CDR3 DNA: TGTGCCAGTAGTAGGGAAGGGACAGGGGGAGAAGAGACCCAGTACTTC

CDR3 length: 14
J gene: TRBJ2-3
V gene: TRBV5-1
D gene: TRBD1
clone size: once
CDR3 protein: CASSSGTGTDTQYF
CDR3 DNA: TGCGCCAGCAGCTCCGGGACAGGGACAGATACGCAGTATTTT

CDR3 length: 16
J gene: TRBJ2-2
V gene: TRBV3-1/TRBV3-2
D gene: -
clone size: once
CDR3 protein: CASSQAGGSNTGELFF
CDR3 DNA: TGTGCCAGCAGCCAAGCTGGCGGATCGAACACCGGGGAGCTGTTTTTT

CDR3 length: 14
J gene: TRBJ2-4
V gene: TRBV15
D gene: -
clone size: once
CDR3 protein: CATSRDPDRNIQYF
CDR3 DNA: TGTGCCACCAGCAGAGACCCCGACAGAAACATTCAGTACTTC

CDR3 length: 14
J gene: TRBJ1-6
V gene: TRBV5-6
D gene: TRBD1
clone size: -
CDR3 protein: CASSPRRQGSPLHF
CDR3 DNA: TGTGCCAGCAGCCCCCGGAGACAGGGCTCACCCCTCCACTTT

CDR3 length: 14
J gene: TRBJ1-1
V gene: TRBV6-5
D gene: TRBD1
clone size: -
CDR3 protein: CASSPRTGGTEAFF
CDR3 DNA: TGTGCCAGCAGCCCCCGGACAGGGGGCACTGAAGCTTTCTTT

CDR3 length: 15
J gene: TRBJ2-2
V gene: TRBV5-1
D gene: -
clone size: -
CDR3 protein: CASSLAGEYTGELFF
CDR3 DNA: TGCGCCAGCAGCTTGGCAGGGGAGTACACCGGGGAGCTGTTTTTT

CDR3 length: 14
J gene: TRBJ2-5
V gene: TRBV6-5
D gene: -
clone size: -
CDR3 protein: CASSRQGERETQYF
CDR3 DNA: TGTGCCAGCAGTCGGCAGGGTGAGAGGGAGACCCAGTACTTC

CDR3 length: 15
J gene: TRBJ1-5
V gene: TRBV7-2
D gene: TRBD1
clone size: -
CDR3 protein: CASSFRQGATQPQHF
CDR3 DNA: TGTGCCAGCAGCTTTCGACAGGGGGCAACTCAGCCCCAGCATTTT

CDR3 length: 13
J gene: TRBJ2-1
V gene: TRBV7-2
D gene: -
clone size: -
CDR3 protein: CASSLALRNEQFF
CDR3 DNA: TGTGCCAGCAGCTTAGCGCTGAGGAATGAGCAGTTCTTC

CDR3 length: 16
J gene: TRBJ2-1
V gene: TRBV24-1
D gene: TRBD2
clone size: -
CDR3 protein: CATSDGRGGSYNEQFF
CDR3 DNA: TGTGCCACCAGTGATGGGCGGGGGGGCTCCTACAATGAGCAGTTCTTC

CDR3 length: 13
J gene: TRBJ1-5
V gene: TRBV7-6
D gene: -
clone size: -
CDR3 protein: CASRGGINQPQHF
CDR3 DNA: TGTGCCAGCAGGGGAGGGATCAATCAGCCCCAGCATTTT

CDR3 length: 18
J gene: TRBJ2-2
V gene: TRBV7-6
D gene: TRBD1
clone size: -
CDR3 protein: CASSLGQGGASRTGELFF
CDR3 DNA: TGTGCCAGCAGCTTAGGACAGGGGGGCGCATCAAGGACCGGGGAGCTGTTTTTT

CDR3 length: 14
J gene: TRBJ1-2
V gene: TRBV5-1
D gene: -
clone size: -
CDR3 protein: CASSWGESSRGYTF
CDR3 DNA: TGCGCCAGCAGCTGGGGGGAGAGTTCGAGGGGCTACACCTTC

CDR3 length: 18
J gene: TRBJ1-4
V gene: TRBV4-3
D gene: TRBD1
clone size: -
CDR3 protein: CASSQTNPGQGAYEKLFF
CDR3 DNA: TGCGCCAGCAGCCAGACAAACCCGGGACAGGGGGCGTATGAAAAACTGTTTTTT

CDR3 length: 13
J gene: TRBJ2-3
V gene: TRBV4-3
D gene: -
clone size: -
CDR3 protein: CASSQDIPDTQYF
CDR3 DNA: TGCGCCAGCAGCCAAGATATCCCAGATACGCAGTATTTT

CDR3 length: 13
J gene: TRBJ2-1
V gene: TRBV7-3
D gene: -
clone size: -
CDR3 protein: CASSLVRGDEQFF
CDR3 DNA: TGTGCCAGCAGCTTGGTCAGGGGTGATGAGCAGTTCTTC

CDR3 length: 17
J gene: TRBJ2-1
V gene: TRBV5-1
D gene: TRBD1
clone size: -
CDR3 protein: CASSPRTGTDNYNEQFF
CDR3 DNA: TGCGCCAGCAGCCCCCGAACCGGGACAGATAACTACAATGAGCAGTTCTTC

CDR3 length: 14
J gene: TRBJ2-2
V gene: TRBV5-4
D gene: -
clone size: -
CDR3 protein: CASSPTGYTGELFF
CDR3 DNA: TGTGCCAGCAGTCCAACGGGTTACACCGGGGAGCTGTTTTTT

CDR3 length: 18
J gene: TRBJ2-7
V gene: TRBV7-5
D gene: -
clone size: -
CDR3 protein: CARSFPASLGTGVLEQYF
CDR3 DNA: TGTGCCAGAAGCTTCCCCGCCTCGTTGGGGACAGGGGTTTTAGAGCAGTACTTC

CDR3 length: 17
J gene: TRBJ2-3
V gene: TRBV28
D gene: TRBD1
clone size: once
CDR3 protein: CASSLIINRGRRDTQYF
CDR3 DNA: TGTGCCAGCAGTTTAATTATCAACAGGGGGCGTCGAGATACGCAGTATTTT

CDR3 length: 16
J gene: TRBJ1-2
V gene: TRBV19
D gene: TRBD1
clone size: -
CDR3 protein: CASHPPGQGAGYGYTF
CDR3 DNA: TGTGCCAGTCACCCCCCTGGACAGGGGGCGGGCTATGGCTACACCTTC

CDR3 length: 15
J gene: TRBJ2-1
V gene: TRBV6-5
D gene: TRBD1
clone size: -
CDR3 protein: CASRARDSLYNEQFF
CDR3 DNA: TGTGCCAGCAGGGCCCGGGACAGCCTGTACAATGAGCAGTTCTTC

CDR3 length: 14
J gene: TRBJ2-5
V gene: TRBV10-3
D gene: -
clone size: few
CDR3 protein: CAISDRVGQETQYF
CDR3 DNA: TGTGCCATCAGTGACAGGGTAGGGCAAGAGACCCAGTACTTC

CDR3 length: 13
J gene: TRBJ1-3
V gene: TRBV4-2
D gene: -
clone size: -
CDR3 protein: CASSQSNRATIYF
CDR3 DNA: TGTGCCAGCAGCCAATCAAACAGGGCCACCATATATTTT

CDR3 length: 13
J gene: TRBJ1-5
V gene: TRBV7-2
D gene: TRBD1
clone size: -
CDR3 protein: CASSQGVYQPQHF
CDR3 DNA: TGTGCCAGCTCCCAGGGGGTTTACCAGCCCCAGCATTTT

CDR3 length: 14
J gene: TRBJ2-3
V gene: TRBV19
D gene: TRBD1
clone size: -
CDR3 protein: CASSKGQGRSQEYF
CDR3 DNA: TGTGCCAGTAGCAAGGGACAGGGCAGATCCCAGGAGTATTTT

CDR3 length: 13
J gene: TRBJ1-2
V gene: TRBV5-6
D gene: -
clone size: -
CDR3 protein: CASSSTSNYGYTF
CDR3 DNA: TGTGCCAGCAGCAGCACTTCTAACTATGGCTACACCTTC

CDR3 length: 15
J gene: TRBJ1-2
V gene: TRBV14
D gene: -
clone size: -
CDR3 protein: CASSRGRAGSGSYTF
CDR3 DNA: TGTGCCAGCAGCCGAGGAAGGGCAGGGTCGGGTAGCTACACCTTC

CDR3 length: 12
J gene: TRBJ2-7
V gene: TRBV12-3/TRBV12-4
D gene: -
clone size: -
CDR3 protein: CASSFGYDEQYF
CDR3 DNA: TGTGCCAGCAGTTTCGGGTATGACGAGCAGTACTTC

CDR3 length: 17
J gene: TRBJ2-7
V gene: TRBV3-1/TRBV3-2
D gene: -
clone size: -
CDR3 protein: CASSQGRRQESSYEQYF
CDR3 DNA: TGTGCCAGCAGCCAAGGGCGGAGACAGGAGAGCTCCTACGAGCAGTACTTC

CDR3 length: 15
J gene: TRBJ2-2
V gene: TRBV7-2
D gene: -
clone size: -
CDR3 protein: CASSLVSDNTGELFF
CDR3 DNA: TGTGCCAGCAGCTTGGTGTCAGATAACACCGGGGAGCTGTTTTTT

CDR3 length: 15
J gene: TRBJ1-2
V gene: TRBV11-3
D gene: -
clone size: -
CDR3 protein: CASGFGPAGAKGYTF
CDR3 DNA: TGTGCCAGCGGATTCGGCCCCGCGGGGGCTAAAGGCTACACCTTC

CDR3 length: 15
J gene: TRBJ2-7
V gene: TRBV5-1
D gene: -
clone size: -
CDR3 protein: CASSLAGRGAYEQYF
CDR3 DNA: TGCGCCAGCAGCTTGGCGGGCAGGGGGGCCTACGAGCAGTACTTC

CDR3 length: 14
J gene: TRBJ2-2
V gene: TRBV4-3
D gene: -
clone size: -
CDR3 protein: CASSQEPGIGELFF
CDR3 DNA: TGCGCCAGCAGCCAAGAACCGGGGATAGGGGAGCTGTTTTTT

CDR3 length: 17
J gene: TRBJ2-1
V gene: TRBV19
D gene: -
clone size: -
CDR3 protein: CASSIGSRRSSYNEQFF
CDR3 DNA: TGTGCCAGTAGTATAGGTTCGCGGAGGAGCTCCTACAATGAGCAGTTCTTC